Sequencing of this T cell receptor beta chain was carried out in a study of shared clonotypes between healthy human individuals. This was a deep-level run. Genomic DNA per cell subset filled all wells of several immunoSEQ plates. The assay was immunoSEQ multiplex PCR, and TCRdb's table has in-frame clones only and misses some. This sample yields about 2.3 million clones, of which over 85% are seen a single time; under 0.45% belongs to the top ten. Notes on the study in general: The sharing of 4.5% to 5.5% of naive CD4 clonotypes was seen across a few donors. Blood was the sole source, and tissue repertoires probably differ.

The V gene's germline CDR1 is SGHNT and CDR2 YENEEA. CDR3 length: 13 amino acids. The V gene end was trimmed by 5 bases and the J gene end by 9 bases; junction bases not matched to a gene: 7. This clone came up once. The antigen is unknown. The TCR was taken from a man aged 18 to 35 in good health. Some clones in this sample may be carry-over from other donors' samples. The sequencing input was naive CD4+ T cells from PBMCs. Subset: CD45RA+ positively selected. The chain joins TRBV11-3 to TRBJ2-4; TRBD1 agrees at 7 bases. In nucleotides, the CDR3 is TGTGCCAGCAGCACAGACAGGGATGCCATTCAGTACTTC. Translated, it gives CASSTDRDAIQYF.